This T cell receptor beta chain was profiled in a study of cytomegalovirus exposure and HLA in healthy donors. PCR amplification relied on 60 Vbeta primers (plus 13 Jbeta primers). As originally analysed: Later analysis identified some 80 million unique TCR beta chains, approximately 11 million shared. Sequenced by immunoSEQ multiplex PCR; TCRdb stores in-frame clones only, minus some. The V and J calls and the clone size are those of that table, but D and trimming were determined from the DNA. The sample has about 170,000 clones, around 86% seen once. Trimming shortened V by 2 bases and J by 7 bases, and 19 bases separated the two germline ends. Germline V gene lookup returns CDR1 SGHRS and CDR2 YFSETQ. CDR3 length: 15 amino acids.

This TCR was sampled from a male donor in good health and CMV-seronegative. This chain connects TRBV5-1 to TRBJ2-7; D remains unclear. The sample consisted of PBMCs. In DNA, the CDR3 is TGCGCCAGCAGCTTTGAAGCGAGTCCCCTGAATGAGCAGTACTTC. Protein product: CASSFEASPLNEQYF.